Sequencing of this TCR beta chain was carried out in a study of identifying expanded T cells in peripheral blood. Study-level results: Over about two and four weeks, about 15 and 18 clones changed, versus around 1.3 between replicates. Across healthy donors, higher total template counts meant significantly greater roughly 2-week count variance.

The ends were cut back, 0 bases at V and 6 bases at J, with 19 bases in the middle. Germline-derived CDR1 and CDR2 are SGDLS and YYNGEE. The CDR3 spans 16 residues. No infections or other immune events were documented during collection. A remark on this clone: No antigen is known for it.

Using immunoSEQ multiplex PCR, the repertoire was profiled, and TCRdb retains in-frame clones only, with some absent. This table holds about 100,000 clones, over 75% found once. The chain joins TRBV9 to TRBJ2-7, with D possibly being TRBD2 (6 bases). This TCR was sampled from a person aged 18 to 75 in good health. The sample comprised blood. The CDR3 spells CASSVGPFQEGGEQYF. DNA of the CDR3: TGTGCCAGCAGCGTAGGGCCGTTTCAGGAGGGCGGCGAGCAGTACTTC.